The 28 T cell receptor beta chains reported below all come from one sample, sequenced in a study of control samples from healthy donors and cancer patients. Sequencing used immunoSEQ multiplex PCR; TCRdb keeps in-frame clones, though not all of them. This table holds more than 150,000 clones, 90% to 95% found once. Sequenced: blood. These receptors were obtained from a woman aged 25 to 45 in good health.

The rearrangement joins TRBV6-5 to TRBJ2-3, with TRBD1 identical over 10 bases. Trimming took 0 bases from V and 4 from J; bases not matched to a gene: 4. Germline lookup yields CDR1 MNHEY and CDR2 SVGAGI. The CDR3 runs to 16 residues. The CDR3 region is CASSYSGQGLSDTQYF. In DNA form, the CDR3 reads TGTGCCAGCAGTTACTCGGGACAGGGGTTGTCAGATACGCAGTATTTT.

The V and J genes are TRBV24-1 and TRBJ2-1; 10 bases align to TRBD2. There are 14 residues in the CDR3. Germline trimming cut 5 bases from V and 11 bases from J; bases unmatched to any gene: 8. CDR1 is KGHDR, CDR2 SFDVKD, per germline. The DNA for the CDR3 is TGTGCCACCAGTGTAACTAGCGGGACTATAAAGCAGTTCTTC. It specifies CATSVTSGTIKQFF.

This chain connects TRBV9 to TRBJ2-3, with D hard to call. The CDR3 has 12 amino acids. In germline, CDR1 is SGDLS, CDR2 YYNGEE. Trimming took 0 bases from V and 5 from J, leaving 4 bases between them. The CDR3 sequence: CASSVDEDTQYF. The DNA of the CDR3 is TGTGCCAGCAGCGTAGACGAAGATACGCAGTATTTT. Full variable domain (rest looked up from reference TRBV9 and TRBJ2-3): DSGVTQTPKHLITATGQRVTLRCSPRSGDLSVYWYQQSLDQGLQFLIQYYNGEERAKGNILERFSAQQFPDLHSELNLSSLELGDSALYFCASSVDEDTQYFGPGTRLTVL.

The V gene is TRBV7-9, the J gene TRBJ2-7, with D perhaps matching TRBD1 (5 bases). Germline V gene data show CDR1 as SEHNR and CDR2 as FQNEAQ (reference sequence). V lost 5 bases to trimming and J lost 4 bases, with 12 bases between them. The CDR3 spans 13 residues. The CDR3 region has the DNA TGTGCCAGCAGCCCCTCGACAGAGTACGAGCAGTACTTC. This encodes CASSPSTEYEQYF.

This chain links TRBV20-1 with TRBJ2-1; D gene unclear. Trimming shortened V by 7 bases and J by 3 bases, and 7 bases separated the two germline ends. The CDR3 has 11 residues. Germline V gives CDR1 DFQATT, CDR2 SNEGSKA (reference sequence). CDR3 protein: CSVRFYNEQFF. The CDR3 DNA reads TGCAGTGTCAGGTTCTACAATGAGCAGTTCTTC.

The rearrangement links TRBV27 to TRBJ1-5, with a possible D match to TRBD1 (5 bases). Germline loops: CDR1 MNHEY, CDR2 SMNVEV (reference sequence). There are 15 residues in the CDR3. V was clipped by 4 bases and J by 4 bases, with 14 bases between them. In DNA, the CDR3 is TGTGCCAGCAGTTCGGCATCAGGGATAAATCAGCCCCAGCATTTT. Its protein is CASSSASGINQPQHF.

The DNA of the CDR3 is TGTGCCAGCAGTTACTTCCAGGGCGCCGGGGAGCTGTTTTTT. Translating it yields CASSYFQGAGELFF. The rearrangement joins TRBV6-5 to TRBJ2-2; D may be TRBD1 (5 bases). This CDR3 is built from 14 residues. CDR1 and CDR2 (germline): MNHEY, SVGAGI. Trimming removed 1 base from V and 6 bases from J, with 9 bases in between.

The chain combines TRBV2 with TRBJ2-2; no definite D call. Trimming pared 7 bases from V and 7 bases from J, leaving 10 bases between. Germline V gene lookup returns CDR1 SNHLY and CDR2 FYNNEI. CDR3 length: 12 residues. The CDR3 loop is CASTPWSGELFF. CDR3 bases: TGTGCCAGCACCCCGTGGAGCGGGGAGCTGTTTTTT.

The count of this clone is one. The rearrangement uses TRBV4-1 and TRBJ2-2; D unresolved. This CDR3 comprises 15 residues. The ends were cut back, 4 bases at V and 0 bases at J, with 9 bases in the middle. Germline CDR1 reads MGHRA; CDR2 reads YSYEKL. In DNA, the CDR3 is TGCGCCAGCAGCCTACAGCCCCCGAACACCGGGGAGCTGTTTTTT. As protein: CASSLQPPNTGELFF.

The V gene is TRBV2, the J gene TRBJ2-7, with D hard to call. This CDR3 comprises 13 residues. V was clipped by 6 bases and J by 2 bases, with 11 bases between them. Germline V gene lookup returns CDR1 SNHLY and CDR2 FYNNEI. The DNA of the CDR3 is TGTGCCAGCAGAACCCCCGCGGCCTACGAGCAGTACTTC. As protein: CASRTPAAYEQYF.

This chain links TRBV27 with TRBJ1-3, with 10 bases fitting TRBD1. The junction had 0 bases not matched to a gene; V was cut back by 6 bases and J by 7 bases. From germline, CDR1 is MNHEY and CDR2 SMNVEV (reference sequence). The CDR3 is made up of 12 amino acids. The CDR3 here is CASRGQGNTIYF. As DNA, the CDR3 is TGTGCCAGCAGGGGACAGGGGAACACCATATATTTT.

The chain joins TRBV3-1 (or the pseudogene TRBV3-2) to TRBJ2-7; perhaps TRBD2 as D (5 bases). V lost 3 bases and J lost 3, with 6 bases in between. CDR1 LGHDT and CDR2 YNNKEL come from the germline V gene (reference sequence). The CDR3 contains 12 residues. Written as DNA, the CDR3 is TGTGCCAGCAGCCACACTAGCTACGAGCAGTACTTC. Its protein is CASSHTSYEQYF.

V and J are TRBV2 and TRBJ1-5; 9 bases are a match to TRBD1. J lost 3 bases, V lost 1 base, and 4 bases had no gene match. Germline assignment: CDR1 SNHLY and CDR2 FYNNEI. The CDR3 covers 16 residues. The CDR3 is CASSEVGQGYNQPQHF. Written as DNA, the CDR3 is TGTGCCAGCAGTGAAGTTGGACAGGGGTACAATCAGCCCCAGCATTTT.

The rearrangement links TRBV29-1 to TRBJ2-3; no firm D call. The V end lost 3 bases, the J end lost 0 bases, and 10 bases lay between the germline ends. Germline V gene lookup returns CDR1 SQVTM and CDR2 ANQGSEA. The CDR3 sequence is 14 residues long. The CDR3 here is CSVEPGSSTDTQYF. DNA for the CDR3: TGCAGCGTTGAGCCGGGTTCTAGCACAGATACGCAGTATTTT.

The chain combines TRBV5-5 with TRBJ2-5; D is uncertain. CDR1 SGHKS and CDR2 YYEKEE come from the germline V gene (reference sequence). The V end lost 2 bases, the J end lost 1 base, and 3 bases lay between the germline ends. This CDR3 comprises 12 residues. The CDR3 bases are TGTGCCAGCAGCTTCCCCCAAGAGACCCAGTACTTC. It translates to CASSFPQETQYF.

The table lists this clone with a count of one. The genes are TRBV5-4 and TRBJ2-7, with D unresolved. This CDR3 region has 14 residues. Germline V gene data show CDR1 as SGHNT and CDR2 as YYREEE (reference sequence). V lost 2 bases and J lost 2, with 11 bases in between. CDR3 sequence reads: CASSLIGETYEQYF. The CDR3 nucleotides are TGTGCCAGCAGCTTAATCGGAGAGACCTACGAGCAGTACTTC.

Here the CDR3 reads CASTPASGGYTF. Here the CDR3 DNA reads TGTGCCAGCACCCCGGCTTCGGGTGGCTACACCTTC. This chain links TRBV12-3 or TRBV12-4 with TRBJ1-2; D gene unclear. With 7 bases removed from V and 7 bases from J, the gap between germline ends came to 13 bases. The CDR3 has 12 amino acids.

This sequence joins TRBV2 and TRBJ2-7, with 7 positions matching TRBD1. V lost 6 bases to trimming and J lost 7 bases; unmatched junction nucleotides: 6. This CDR3 has 12 residues. Germline values: CDR1 SNHLY, CDR2 FYNNEI. For the CDR3, the DNA is TGTGCCAGCAGACACAGGGGTGGTGAGCAGTACTTC. This gives the protein CASRHRGGEQYF.

The V and J genes are TRBV28 and TRBJ1-1; D call uncertain. The V end lost 6 bases, the J end lost 4 bases, and 9 bases lay between the germline ends. The CDR3 runs to 12 residues. CDR1 MDHEN and CDR2 SYDVKM come from the germline V gene. The CDR3 nucleotides are TGTGCCAGCAGGGTCGGGAGCACTGAAGCTTTCTTT. Protein sequence: CASRVGSTEAFF.

V is TRBV5-6 and J is TRBJ1-4; 8 bases agree with TRBD1. The CDR3 is made up of 14 amino acids. Germline CDR1 is SGHDT and CDR2 is YYEEEE. After removal of 4 bases from V and 5 bases from J, the junction contained 4 bases not matched to a gene. CDR3 DNA sequence: TGTGCCAGCAGCGAAGGGACAGGAAATGAAAAACTGTTTTTT. Amino acid sequence: CASSEGTGNEKLFF.

The gene calls are TRBV28 and TRBJ1-1; no reliable D call. Germline V gene sequence: CDR1 MDHEN, CDR2 SYDVKM. V was trimmed by 7 bases and J by 0 bases, leaving 18 bases between them. The CDR3 extends over 16 amino acids. The DNA for the CDR3 is TGTGCCAGCACGATAGTAAGCCGGTTGGTGAACACTGAAGCTTTCTTT. Protein sequence: CASTIVSRLVNTEAFF.

The chain uses TRBV6-1 and TRBJ2-7; D gene ambiguous. Germline loops: CDR1 MNHNS, CDR2 SASEGT. This CDR3 region has 16 residues. The ends were cut back, 1 base at V and 1 base at J, with 14 bases in the middle. The CDR3 bases are TGTGCCAGCAGTGAAGGTGTAGGAGAGGTTTCCTACGAGCAGTACTTC. Protein: CASSEGVGEVSYEQYF.

This rearrangement joins TRBV19 to TRBJ1-1, with TRBD1 matching 8 bases. Germline V gives CDR1 LNHDA, CDR2 SQIVND (reference sequence). This CDR3 spans 15 amino acids. With 3 bases clipped from V and 5 bases from J, the junction kept 8 bases outside the gene matches. The CDR3 sequence: CASSMLTGAKTEAFF. The CDR3 bases are TGTGCCAGTAGTATGCTGACAGGGGCGAAGACTGAAGCTTTCTTT.

V usage is TRBV6-6 and J usage is TRBJ2-7; weak D call: TRBD1 (7 bases). Trimming removed 2 bases at V and 0 bases at J, with 14 bases between. This CDR3 has 16 residues. From germline, CDR1 is MNHNY and CDR2 SVGAGI (reference sequence). CDR3 sequence reads: CASSYPRQGLSYEQYF. For the CDR3, the DNA is TGTGCCAGCAGTTACCCTCGACAGGGACTCTCCTACGAGCAGTACTTC.

This chain joins TRBV6-4 and TRBJ2-5; tentative D call: TRBD2 (6 bases). Germline V gene data show CDR1 as MRHNA and CDR2 as SNTAGT. Trimming removed 0 bases from V and 2 bases from J, with 10 bases in between. The CDR3 is made up of 15 amino acids. CDR3 sequence: CASSDSPGEQETQYF. CDR3 bases: TGTGCCAGCAGTGACTCCCCGGGGGAACAAGAGACCCAGTACTTC.

This chain links TRBV19 with TRBJ1-6, with 7 positions matching TRBD1. The CDR3 runs 18 residues. V shed 3 bases and J 7 bases; nucleotides not matched to a gene: 15. The germline V gene has CDR1 LNHDA and CDR2 SQIVND (reference sequence). CDR3 region: CASSMYPRSGRGNSPLHF. CDR3 bases: TGTGCCAGTAGTATGTACCCGCGAAGTGGCAGGGGGAATTCACCCCTCCACTTT.

The rearrangement joins TRBV5-1 to TRBJ2-5, with 7 positions matching TRBD2. Trimming at V came to 4 bases and at J to 0 bases, leaving 3 bases not matched to a gene. CDR1 and CDR2 from the germline V gene are SGHRS and YFSETQ. The CDR3 runs 14 residues. The CDR3 DNA reads as TGCGCCAGCAGCGGGGGGGACTACCAAGAGACCCAGTACTTC. Protein: CASSGGDYQETQYF.

CDR3 residues: CATSEPRDSNTGELFF. CDR3 nucleotide sequence: TGTGCCACCAGTGAGCCCCGGGACAGTAACACCGGGGAGCTGTTTTTT. The gene calls are TRBV24-1 and TRBJ2-2; 7 nucleotides match TRBD1. Germline CDR1 reads KGHDR; CDR2 reads SFDVKD. This CDR3 spans 16 amino acids. The J segment lost 2 bases and the V segment lost 4 bases, leaving 6 bases of the junction unmatched.